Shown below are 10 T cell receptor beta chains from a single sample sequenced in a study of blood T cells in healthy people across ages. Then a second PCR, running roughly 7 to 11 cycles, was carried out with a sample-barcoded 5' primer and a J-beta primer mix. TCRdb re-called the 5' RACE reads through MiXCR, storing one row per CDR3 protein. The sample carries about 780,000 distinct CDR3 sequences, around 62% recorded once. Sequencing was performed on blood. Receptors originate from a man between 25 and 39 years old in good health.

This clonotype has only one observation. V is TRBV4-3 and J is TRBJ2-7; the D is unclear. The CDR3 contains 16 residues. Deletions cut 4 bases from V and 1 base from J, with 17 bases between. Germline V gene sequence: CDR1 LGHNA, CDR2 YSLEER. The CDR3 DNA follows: TGCGCCAGCAGCCCATACACAAGTTTAGGTTCCTACGAGCAGTACTTC. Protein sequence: CASSPYTSLGSYEQYF.

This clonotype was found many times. The CDR3 loop is CASSTAGALDEQYF. CDR3 sequence (DNA): TGTGCCAGCAGCACTGCAGGGGCCTTGGACGAGCAGTACTTC. The V and J genes are TRBV12-3 or TRBV12-4 and TRBJ2-7; tentative D call: TRBD1 (6 bases). The CDR3 length is 14 residues. Trimming pared 6 bases from V and 5 bases from J, leaving 17 bases between.

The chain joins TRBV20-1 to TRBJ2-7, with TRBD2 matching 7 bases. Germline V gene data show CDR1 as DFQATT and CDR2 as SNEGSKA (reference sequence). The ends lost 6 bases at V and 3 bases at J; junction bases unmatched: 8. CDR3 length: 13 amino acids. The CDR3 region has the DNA TGCAGTGCCACTAGCGAGGGAGACTACGAGCAGTACTTC. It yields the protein CSATSEGDYEQYF.

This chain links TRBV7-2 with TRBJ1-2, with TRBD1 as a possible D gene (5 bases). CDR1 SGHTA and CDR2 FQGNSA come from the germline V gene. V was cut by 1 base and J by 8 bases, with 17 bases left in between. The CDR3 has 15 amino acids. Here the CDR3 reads CASSLVEPQGGGYTF. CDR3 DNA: TGTGCCAGCAGCTTAGTCGAACCCCAGGGTGGAGGCTACACCTTC.

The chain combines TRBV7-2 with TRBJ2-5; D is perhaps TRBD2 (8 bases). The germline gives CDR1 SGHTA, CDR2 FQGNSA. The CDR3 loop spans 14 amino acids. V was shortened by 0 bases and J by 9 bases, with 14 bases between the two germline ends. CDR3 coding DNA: TGTGCCAGCAGCTTAGCACAGGGGCGGGGGGCCCAGTACTTC. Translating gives CASSLAQGRGAQYF.

CDR3: CASSPIGGLTDTQYF. CDR3 sequence (DNA): TGTGCCAGCAGTCCTATTGGGGGACTCACAGATACGCAGTATTTT. The rearrangement uses TRBV28 and TRBJ2-3; D is possibly TRBD2 (6 bases). Trimming removed 5 bases from V and 2 bases from J, with 14 bases in between. Germline loops: CDR1 MDHEN, CDR2 SYDVKM. The CDR3 contains 15 residues.

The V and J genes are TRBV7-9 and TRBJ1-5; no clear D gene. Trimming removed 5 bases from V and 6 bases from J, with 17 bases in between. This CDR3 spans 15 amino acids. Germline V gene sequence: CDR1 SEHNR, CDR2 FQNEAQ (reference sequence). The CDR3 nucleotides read TGTGCCAGCAGCGCATCTTCTGGGTTTTTTCAGCCCCAGCATTTT. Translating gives CASSASSGFFQPQHF.

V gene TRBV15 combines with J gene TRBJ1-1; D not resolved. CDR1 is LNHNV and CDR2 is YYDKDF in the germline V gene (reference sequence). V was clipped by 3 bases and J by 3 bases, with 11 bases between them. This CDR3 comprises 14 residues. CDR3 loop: CATSRLEEYTEAFF. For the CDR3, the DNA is TGTGCCACCAGCAGGTTAGAGGAGTACACTGAAGCTTTCTTT.

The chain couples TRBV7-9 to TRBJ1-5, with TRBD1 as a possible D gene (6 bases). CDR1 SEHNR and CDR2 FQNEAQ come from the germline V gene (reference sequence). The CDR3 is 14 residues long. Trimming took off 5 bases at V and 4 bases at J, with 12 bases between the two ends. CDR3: CASSGEGGNQPQHF. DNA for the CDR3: TGTGCCAGCAGCGGGGAGGGGGGAAATCAGCCCCAGCATTTT.

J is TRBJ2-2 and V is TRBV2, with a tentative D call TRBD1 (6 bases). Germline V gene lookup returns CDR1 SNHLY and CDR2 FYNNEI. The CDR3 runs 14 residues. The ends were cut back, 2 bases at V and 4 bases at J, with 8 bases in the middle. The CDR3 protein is CASSETGRTGELFF. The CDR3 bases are TGTGCCAGCAGTGAAACAGGGCGCACCGGGGAGCTGTTTTTT.